One sample yielded the 27 T cell receptor beta chains listed below, sequenced in a study of blood T cell repertoires in COVID-19. Repertoires were generated with immunoSEQ multiplex PCR, while TCRdb's copy carries only in-frame clones and drops some. The data contain tens of thousands of clones, about 79% of them singletons. The specimen sequenced was peripheral blood. The receptors here all came from a human donor in a cohort sampled during active COVID-19.

The chain combines TRBV7-2 with TRBJ2-7; TRBD2 matches at 11 bases. Trimming took 3 bases from V and 6 from J; bases not matched to a gene: 7. CDR3 length: 15 residues. Germline V CDR1 and CDR2: SGHTA, FQGNSA. CDR3: CASSFSGGAMSEQYF. For the CDR3, the DNA is TGTGCCAGCAGCTTTAGCGGGGGGGCGATGTCCGAGCAGTACTTC.

This clone was seen a single time. This rearrangement joins TRBV6-5 to TRBJ2-1, with TRBD2 identical over 9 bases. J gave up 2 bases and V 7 bases, and 6 bases lay outside the gene matches. Germline-derived CDR1 and CDR2 are MNHEY and SVGAGI. The CDR3 runs 15 residues. This CDR3 is CASNLGLAPYNEQFF. CDR3 bases: TGTGCCAGCAACCTAGGACTAGCGCCCTACAATGAGCAGTTCTTC.

This clone was seen a handful of times. The CDR3 loop reads CASTEGAEGTEAFF. The DNA of the CDR3 is TGCGCCAGCACCGAGGGGGCGGAGGGTACTGAAGCTTTCTTT. The V gene is TRBV5-1, the J gene TRBJ1-1; 7 bases match TRBD1. The V segment lost 6 bases and the J segment 5 bases; nucleotides outside the gene matches: 10. CDR1 and CDR2 (germline): SGHRS, YFSETQ. This CDR3 has 14 amino acids.

The CDR3 protein is CAISRDRGTLDGYTF. The CDR3 coding sequence is TGTGCCATCAGCCGGGACAGGGGTACTCTCGATGGCTACACCTTC. The genes are TRBV10-3 and TRBJ1-2; TRBD1 aligns across 10 bases. Trimming took 6 bases from V and 6 from J; bases not matched to a gene: 10. CDR3 length: 15 residues. The germline V gene encodes CDR1 ENHRY and CDR2 SYGVKD.

This clone was found a few times. V is TRBV6-5 and J is TRBJ2-1; 7 nucleotides agree with TRBD1. Per germline, CDR1 MNHEY and CDR2 SVGAGI. V was clipped by 4 bases and J by 5 bases; unmatched bases: 11. CDR3 length equals 16 residues. Written as DNA, the CDR3 is TGTGCCAGCAGTTCCGCCATAACAGGGGACCACAATGAGCAGTTCTTC. This translates into CASSSAITGDHNEQFF.

This clone was counted at least ten times. The rearrangement joins TRBV6-6 to TRBJ1-5; the match to TRBD1 covers 11 bases. The CDR3 runs 14 residues. With 6 bases clipped from V and 8 bases from J, the junction kept 6 bases outside the gene matches. CDR1 is MNHNY and CDR2 is SVGAGI in the germline V gene (reference sequence). CDR3 nucleotides: TGTGCCAGCAGCCCCGGGACAGGGGGAGAGCCCCAGCATTTT. This translates into CASSPGTGGEPQHF.

The J gene is TRBJ2-5, the V gene TRBV2; TRBD1 might be the D (6 bases). This CDR3 contains 13 residues. V gave up 8 bases and J gave up 3 bases, with 13 bases separating them. CDR1 is SNHLY, CDR2 FYNNEI, per germline. The CDR3 loop reads CASRLQGKETQYF. Here the CDR3 DNA reads TGTGCCAGCCGACTCCAGGGGAAAGAGACCCAGTACTTC.

V gene TRBV15 combines with J gene TRBJ2-4, with 8 positions matching TRBD2. The V gene's germline CDR1 is LNHNV and CDR2 YYDKDF (reference sequence). Trimming removed 2 bases from V and 0 bases from J; junction bases left unmatched: 18. The CDR3 is 21 residues long. CDR3: CATSRPPGGGDFLVAKNIQYF. The DNA of the CDR3 is TGTGCCACCAGCAGACCCCCGGGGGGGGGTGACTTTTTAGTAGCCAAAAACATTCAGTACTTC.

The gene calls are TRBV5-1 and TRBJ2-7, with 8 bases matching TRBD2. In germline, CDR1 is SGHRS, CDR2 YFSETQ. The CDR3 has 15 residues. The V gene end was trimmed by 4 bases and the J gene end by 4 bases; junction bases not matched to a gene: 10. The CDR3 bases are TGCGCCAGCAGCCCCCGGGATAGCGGGGTATACGAGCAGTACTTC. It specifies CASSPRDSGVYEQYF. The entire variable domain, with the rest obtained from reference TRBV5-1 and TRBJ2-7, is as follows: KAGVTQTPRYLIKTRGQQVTLSCSPISGHRSVSWYQQTPGQGLQFLFEYFSETQRNKGNFPGRFSGRQFSNSRSEMNVSTLELGDSALYLCASSPRDSGVYEQYFGPGTRLTVT.

The chain carries TRBV7-2 and TRBJ1-2, with 7 bases that match TRBD1. This CDR3 is built from 14 residues. Germline CDR1 reads SGHTA; CDR2 reads FQGNSA. With 7 bases clipped from V and 2 bases from J, the junction kept 7 bases outside the gene matches. CDR3 sequence reads: CASIPTGWNYGYTF. As DNA, the CDR3 is TGTGCCAGCATCCCGACAGGGTGGAACTATGGCTACACCTTC.

The chain combines TRBV2 with TRBJ2-1; TRBD2 matches 7 bases. J was trimmed by 2 bases and V by 4 bases; bases with no gene match: 8. The germline V gene encodes CDR1 SNHLY and CDR2 FYNNEI. The CDR3 contains 16 residues. The CDR3 loop is CASSVEASGTYNEQFF. The CDR3 DNA reads TGTGCCAGCAGTGTGGAGGCAAGCGGGACCTACAATGAGCAGTTCTTC.

The chain has TRBV19 and TRBJ2-7; TRBD1 matches 9 bases. CDR1 LNHDA and CDR2 SQIVND come from the germline V gene (reference sequence). V shed 8 bases, J shed 6 bases, and the junction held 14 bases outside the gene matches. The CDR3 length is 15 residues. CDR3 region: CASRPGGTGKFEQYF. The CDR3 DNA reads TGTGCCAGTCGACCAGGGGGGACAGGGAAGTTCGAGCAGTACTTC.

This clone was counted only a few times. The chain uses TRBV6-2 or TRBV6-3 and TRBJ2-2, with 10 bases aligning to TRBD2. The CDR3 has 16 residues. V was clipped by 2 bases and J by 5 bases; unmatched bases: 5. The germline V gene has CDR1 MNHEY and CDR2 SVGEGT. This CDR3 is CASSYTAGGPTGELFF. The DNA for the CDR3 is TGTGCCAGCAGTTACACAGCGGGAGGGCCAACCGGGGAGCTGTTTTTT.

The chain joins TRBV14 to TRBJ2-1, with D hard to call. CDR1 is SGHDN and CDR2 is FVKESK in the germline V gene. The CDR3 length is 11 residues. V was cut by 3 bases and J by 9 bases, with 6 bases left in between. The CDR3 is CASSHTGEQFF. In DNA form, the CDR3 reads TGTGCCAGCAGCCACACGGGTGAGCAGTTCTTC.

The J gene is TRBJ2-3, the V gene TRBV4-3; the match to TRBD2 covers 9 bases. Germline V gene lookup returns CDR1 LGHNA and CDR2 YSLEER. The CDR3 length is 17 residues. Losses at the gene ends were 4 bases for V and 1 base for J; bases not matched to a gene: 9. The chain's CDR3 is CASSPSGIGVGTDTQYF. The CDR3, as DNA: TGCGCCAGCAGCCCTAGCGGGATTGGTGTTGGCACAGATACGCAGTATTTT.

V is TRBV9 and J is TRBJ2-1; 12 bases map to TRBD2. V lost 4 bases to trimming and J lost 6 bases; unmatched junction nucleotides: 11. CDR1 and CDR2 from the germline V gene are SGDLS and YYNGEE. This CDR3 has 17 amino acids. The CDR3 region has the DNA TGTGCCAGCAGCCCCGGACTAGCGGGGATAATATTCAATGAGCAGTTCTTC. It is translated as CASSPGLAGIIFNEQFF.

This clone was recorded only once. The chain employs TRBV6-5 and TRBJ2-7; tentatively, D is TRBD1 (5 bases). Trimming cost V 8 bases and J 3 bases, with 11 bases left between them. Germline V gene lookup returns CDR1 MNHEY and CDR2 SVGAGI. The length of the CDR3 is 12 residues. CDR3 sequence reads: CASQGPNYEQYF. The CDR3, as DNA: TGTGCCAGCCAGGGCCCAAACTACGAGCAGTACTTC.

The CDR3 reads CAIRGLAGGRGYNEQFF. For the CDR3, the DNA is TGTGCCATCAGGGGACTAGCGGGGGGCCGTGGTTACAATGAGCAGTTCTTC. The rearrangement links TRBV10-3 to TRBJ2-1; 15 nucleotides align to TRBD2. This CDR3 comprises 17 residues. V gave up 6 bases and J gave up 4 bases; unmatched junction bases: 7. Germline CDR1 reads ENHRY; CDR2 reads SYGVKD.

The rearrangement uses TRBV5-5 and TRBJ2-3; 9 nucleotides agree with TRBD2. The CDR3 is made up of 17 amino acids. V gave up 0 bases and J gave up 4 bases; unmatched junction bases: 9. Germline CDR1 and CDR2: SGHKS and YYEKEE (reference sequence). CDR3 nucleotides: TGTGCCAGCAGCTTGGGCCCCTGGCGGGGGGGCGCAGATACGCAGTATTTT. As protein: CASSLGPWRGGADTQYF.

V and J are TRBV24-1 and TRBJ1-2, with a weak D call TRBD1 (5 bases). Germline V gene sequence: CDR1 KGHDR, CDR2 SFDVKD. The V end was cut by 3 bases, the J end by 3 bases, with 13 bases between. This CDR3 contains 15 residues. The CDR3 spells CATSDPKETDYGYTF. The CDR3 DNA follows: TGTGCCACCAGTGATCCAAAGGAGACAGACTATGGCTACACCTTC.

The sample holds many counts of this clone. This rearrangement joins TRBV28 to TRBJ1-1; a possible D gene is TRBD1 (5 bases). Germline V gives CDR1 MDHEN, CDR2 SYDVKM. Trimming left V 8 bases short and J 1 base short, with 8 bases between. The CDR3 has 12 residues. The CDR3 region is CASGQGNTEAFF. CDR3 nucleotides: TGTGCCAGCGGCCAGGGGAACACTGAAGCTTTCTTT.

This chain connects TRBV9 to TRBJ2-1; the D gene is possibly TRBD2 (6 bases). The V gene's germline CDR1 is SGDLS and CDR2 YYNGEE. V shed 5 bases and J shed 7 bases, with 16 bases lying between them. The CDR3 totals 14 residues. The CDR3 spells CASRGSGGENEQFF. The CDR3, as DNA: TGTGCCAGCAGAGGCAGCGGAGGGGAGAATGAGCAGTTCTTC.

The V and J genes are TRBV5-4 and TRBJ2-7; the match to TRBD1 covers 11 bases. V dropped 0 bases and J dropped 3; count of bases not matched to a gene: 5. CDR3 length equals 16 residues. Germline CDR1 SGHNT, CDR2 YYREEE (reference sequence). CDR3 sequence: CASSLDWGQGVYEQYF. The CDR3 nucleotides are TGTGCCAGCAGCTTGGACTGGGGACAGGGGGTCTACGAGCAGTACTTC.

This rearrangement joins TRBV5-5 to TRBJ2-1, with D perhaps matching TRBD2 (6 bases). Germline-derived CDR1 and CDR2 are SGHKS and YYEKEE (reference sequence). V gave up 1 base and J gave up 3 bases, with 11 bases separating them. The CDR3 contains 15 residues. The CDR3 nucleotides are TGTGCCAGCAGCTTGTACGGGGGAGACTACAATGAGCAGTTCTTC. Translated: CASSLYGGDYNEQFF.

The V gene is TRBV12-5, the J gene TRBJ1-4; unclear D gene. CDR1 and CDR2 from the germline V gene are LGHNT and FRNRAP. Trimming stripped 1 base from V and 3 bases from J, with 9 bases between. The CDR3 is 15 amino acids. CDR3 DNA: TGTGCTAGTGGTTTGGGCCAGTCAGCTAATGAAAAACTGTTTTTT. It translates to CASGLGQSANEKLFF.

The chain links TRBV25-1 to TRBJ1-1; the D gene is possibly TRBD1 (6 bases). In germline, CDR1 is MGHDK, CDR2 SYGVNS. Trimming left V 5 bases short and J 6 bases short, with 13 bases between. The CDR3 runs 13 residues. The chain's CDR3 is CASSPQGLPEAFF. The CDR3, as DNA: TGTGCCAGCAGTCCGCAGGGGCTACCTGAAGCTTTCTTT. Supplemented by reference TRBV25-1 and TRBJ1-1, the full variable domain reads EADIYQTPRYLVIGTGKKITLECSQTMGHDKMYWYQQDPGMELHLIHYSYGVNSTEKGDLSSESTVSRIRTEHFPLTLESARPSHTSQYLCASSPQGLPEAFFGQGTRLTVV.

The V and J genes are TRBV9 and TRBJ1-2; no reliable D call. Trimming removed 0 bases from V and 5 bases from J, with 8 bases in between. The germline V gene has CDR1 SGDLS and CDR2 YYNGEE. This CDR3 has 13 amino acids. CDR3 nucleotide sequence: TGTGCCAGCAGCGTAGCTGAGGGTTATGGCTACACCTTC. Translation gives CASSVAEGYGYTF.